These 7 T cell receptor beta chains share one sample of origin, sequenced in a study of cytomegalovirus exposure and HLA in healthy donors. Primers: 60 Vbeta forward and 13 Jbeta reverse. Only in-frame clones appear in the TCRdb table, and some are missing; sequencing was by immunoSEQ multiplex PCR. The sample lists around 100,000 clones; about 70% were seen once. Sequencing was carried out using PBMCs. Receptors were obtained from a man aged 45-60 years in good health and CMV-seropositive.

This chain connects TRBV5-1 to TRBJ2-1; D is possibly TRBD1 (6 bases). Germline V gives CDR1 SGHRS, CDR2 YFSETQ. The length of the CDR3 is 13 residues. The V end was cut by 3 bases, the J end by 7 bases, with 11 bases between. The CDR3 here is CASSSGTLNEQFF. CDR3 coding DNA: TGCGCCAGCAGCTCTGGGACACTGAATGAGCAGTTCTTC. Based on the CDR3 plus reference TRBV5-1 and TRBJ2-1, the full variable domain is KAGVTQTPRYLIKTRGQQVTLSCSPISGHRSVSWYQQTPGQGLQFLFEYFSETQRNKGNFPGRFSGRQFSNSRSEMNVSTLELGDSALYLCASSSGTLNEQFFGPGTRLTVL.

The chain is built from TRBV5-5 and TRBJ1-1, with D hard to call. This CDR3 contains 14 residues. The germline gives CDR1 SGHKS, CDR2 YYEKEE (reference sequence). V lost 1 base, J lost 2 bases, and 9 bases lay in between. The CDR3 spells CASSLTAGNTEAFF. In nucleotides, the CDR3 is TGTGCCAGCAGCTTGACAGCGGGTAACACTGAAGCTTTCTTT.

This clone was observed a handful of times. The chain joins TRBV5-5 to TRBJ2-7; unclear D gene. This CDR3 contains 15 residues. V lost 0 bases to trimming and J lost 0 bases, with 10 bases between them. Germline loops: CDR1 SGHKS, CDR2 YYEKEE (reference sequence). In DNA form, the CDR3 reads TGTGCCAGCAGCTTGGCTCCGAGCCCCTCCTACGAGCAGTACTTC. Encoded protein: CASSLAPSPSYEQYF.

This chain connects TRBV10-3 to TRBJ1-1; TRBD1 agrees at 7 bases. CDR3 length equals 15 residues. Germline V gene sequence: CDR1 ENHRY, CDR2 SYGVKD. The trim removed 0 bases at V and 1 base at J, leaving 2 bases unmatched. The CDR3 region is CAISESSGGNTEAFF. The DNA of the CDR3 is TGTGCCATCAGTGAGTCATCAGGGGGGAACACTGAAGCTTTCTTT.

The chain combines TRBV30 with TRBJ1-2; D is ambiguous. CDR1 is GTSNPN, CDR2 SVGIG, per germline (reference sequence). V was shortened by 8 bases and J by 6 bases, with 13 bases between the two germline ends. The CDR3 is 11 amino acids. In DNA form, the CDR3 reads TGTGCCCGAGACCTAGTGCATGGCTACACCTTC. Encoded protein: CARDLVHGYTF.

The chain joins TRBV7-2 to TRBJ2-5; D not certain. Germline V lookup: CDR1 SGHTA, CDR2 FQGNSA. The CDR3 sequence is 13 residues long. V was shortened by 5 bases and J by 5 bases, with 12 bases between the two germline ends. CDR3 in amino acids: CASSPTSGETQYF. For the CDR3, the DNA is TGTGCCAGCAGCCCCACCTCCGGGGAGACCCAGTACTTC.

The chain carries TRBV9 and TRBJ2-7; 7 nucleotides agree with TRBD1. CDR3 length: 12 amino acids. The germline CDR1 and CDR2 sequences are SGDLS and YYNGEE. The V segment lost 4 bases and the J segment 8 bases; nucleotides outside the gene matches: 6. The DNA for the CDR3 is TGTGCCAGCAGCCTTACAGGGGAAAAGCAGTACTTC. It specifies CASSLTGEKQYF.